This T cell receptor beta chain was identified during a study of cytomegalovirus exposure and HLA in healthy donors. After removal of 0 bases from V and 10 bases from J, the junction contained 7 bases not matched to a gene. From germline, CDR1 is SGHDT and CDR2 YYEEEE. The CDR3 sequence is 15 residues long. With regard to this clone: Its antigen is currently unknown.

The PCR employed 60 Vbeta primers together with 13 Jbeta primers. TCRdb's table, derived via immunoSEQ multiplex PCR, lists solely in-frame clones and lacks some. This sample carries about 73,000 clones, over 70% of them seen once, and the ten largest clones take around 12%. Study-level points and caveats: Follow-up analysis later connected one missense variant in DCLRE1C with trimming of TCR beta V- and J-genes.

The sequence was obtained from a man between 65 and 85 years old in good health and CMV-seronegative. The sequenced sample was PBMCs. The genes are TRBV5-6 and TRBJ2-6, with 7 bases identical to TRBD1. CDR3 nucleotide sequence: TGTGCCAGCAGCTTGGTGACAGGGAGCACGAACGTCCTGACTTTC. The encoded protein is CASSLVTGSTNVLTF.